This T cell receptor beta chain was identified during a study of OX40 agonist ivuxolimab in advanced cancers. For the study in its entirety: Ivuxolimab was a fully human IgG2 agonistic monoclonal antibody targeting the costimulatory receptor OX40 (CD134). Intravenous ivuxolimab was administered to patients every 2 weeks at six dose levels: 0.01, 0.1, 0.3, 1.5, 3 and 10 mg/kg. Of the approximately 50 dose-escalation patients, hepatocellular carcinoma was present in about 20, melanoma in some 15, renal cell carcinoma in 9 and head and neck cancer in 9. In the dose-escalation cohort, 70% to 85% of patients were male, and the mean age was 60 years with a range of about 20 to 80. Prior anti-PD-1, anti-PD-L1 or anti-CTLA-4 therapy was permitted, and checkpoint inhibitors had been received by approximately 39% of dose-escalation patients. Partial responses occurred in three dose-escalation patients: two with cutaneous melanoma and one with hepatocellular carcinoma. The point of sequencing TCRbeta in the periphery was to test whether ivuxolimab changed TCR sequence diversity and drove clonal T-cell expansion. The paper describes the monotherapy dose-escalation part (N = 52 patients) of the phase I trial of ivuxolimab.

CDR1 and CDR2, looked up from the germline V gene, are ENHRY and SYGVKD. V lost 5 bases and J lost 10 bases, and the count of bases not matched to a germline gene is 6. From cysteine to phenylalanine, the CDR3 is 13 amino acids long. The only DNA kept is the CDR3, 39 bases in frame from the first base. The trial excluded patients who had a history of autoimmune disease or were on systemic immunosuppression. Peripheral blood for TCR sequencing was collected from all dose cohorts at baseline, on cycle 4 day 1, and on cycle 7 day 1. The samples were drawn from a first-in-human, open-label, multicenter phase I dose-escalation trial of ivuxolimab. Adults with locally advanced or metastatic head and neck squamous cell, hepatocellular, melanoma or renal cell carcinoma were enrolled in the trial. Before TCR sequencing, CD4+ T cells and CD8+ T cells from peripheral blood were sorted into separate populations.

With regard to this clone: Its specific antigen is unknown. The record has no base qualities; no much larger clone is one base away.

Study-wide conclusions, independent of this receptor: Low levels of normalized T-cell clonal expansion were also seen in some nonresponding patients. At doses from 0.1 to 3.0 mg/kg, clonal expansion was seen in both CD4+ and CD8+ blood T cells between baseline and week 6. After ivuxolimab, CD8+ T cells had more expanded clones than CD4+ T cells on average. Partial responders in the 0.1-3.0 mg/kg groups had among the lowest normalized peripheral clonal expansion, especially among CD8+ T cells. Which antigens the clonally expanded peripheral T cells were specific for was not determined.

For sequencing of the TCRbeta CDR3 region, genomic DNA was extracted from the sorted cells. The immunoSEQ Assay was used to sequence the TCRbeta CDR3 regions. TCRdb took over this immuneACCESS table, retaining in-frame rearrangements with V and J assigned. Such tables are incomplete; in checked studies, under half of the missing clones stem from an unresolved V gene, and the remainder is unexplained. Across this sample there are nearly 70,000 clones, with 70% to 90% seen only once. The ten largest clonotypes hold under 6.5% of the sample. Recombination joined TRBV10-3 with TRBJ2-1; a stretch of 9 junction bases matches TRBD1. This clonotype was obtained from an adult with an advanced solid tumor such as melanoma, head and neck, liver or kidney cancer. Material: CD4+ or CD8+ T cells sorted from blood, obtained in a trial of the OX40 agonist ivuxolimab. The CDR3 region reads CAISSGQGREQFF. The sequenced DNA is TGTGCCATCAGTTCCGGACAGGGGCGGGAGCAGTTCTTC.